The rows below give T cell receptor beta chains drawn from one sample of a study of blood T cell repertoires in COVID-19. Clones were read by immunoSEQ multiplex PCR, and TCRdb kept only the in-frame ones, dropping some. Here the sample spans a few hundred thousand clones, approximately 90% being singletons. Sequencing was performed on PBMCs or T cells enriched from blood (not recorded which). These receptors were obtained from a woman aged 40-49 years who had recovered from COVID-19. Each CDR3 is given with its conserved first and last residue. The order of the fields is D gene, V gene, J gene, clone size, CDR3 DNA, CDR3 protein. A D gene is named only where the DNA matches it firmly. Some rows mark clone size as missing; the rest say once, few, many or name a class of expanded clone.

>TRBD1|TRBV6-5|TRBJ2-1|NA
TGTGCCAGCAGCCAGGGGGCGACGAGGAATGAGCAGTTCTTC
CASSQGATRNEQFF
>NA|TRBV6-5|TRBJ1-5|NA
TGTGCAGCTGGTGGCAGGGAAGGCCCAAATCAGCCCCAGCATTTT
CAAGGREGPNQPQHF
>TRBD2|TRBV2|TRBJ2-2|few
TGTGCCAGCACCGGTGTTGGGACTAGCGGGAGAGTTGGCGGGGAGCTGTTTTTT
CASTGVGTSGRVGGELFF
>TRBD1|TRBV7-2|TRBJ2-3|NA
TGTGCCAGCAGCTCACGGGGGGGACAGGGGAACACAGATACGCAGTATTTT
CASSSRGGQGNTDTQYF
>TRBD1|TRBV6-6|TRBJ1-1|NA
TGTGCCAGCACCTTGGGAGGGACAGGGTTGTCTGAAGCTTTCTTT
CASTLGGTGLSEAFF
>TRBD1|TRBV9|TRBJ1-4|once
TGTGCCAGCAGCGTCCGACAGGGTACTAATGAAAAACTGTTTTTT
CASSVRQGTNEKLFF
>NA|TRBV6-2/TRBV6-3|TRBJ2-3|NA
TGTGCCAGCAGCCCCAGGGGGAGGAGCACAGATACGCAGTATTTT
CASSPRGRSTDTQYF
>TRBD2|TRBV19|TRBJ2-7|NA
TGTGCCAGCAGAACTAGCGGGAGGAACGAGCAGTACTTC
CASRTSGRNEQYF
>TRBD2|TRBV19|TRBJ2-7|NA
TGTGCCAGTAGTACGGGAAGAGGCGGGAGATCCTACGAGCAGTACTTC
CASSTGRGGRSYEQYF
>TRBD1|TRBV27|TRBJ1-2|NA
TGTGCCAGCAGTTTACGCTGGGTTAGGGGGCATTATGGCTACACCTTC
CASSLRWVRGHYGYTF
>NA|TRBV12-3/TRBV12-4|TRBJ1-3|NA
TGTGCCAGCAGTTTTATTGGAAACACCATATATTTT
CASSFIGNTIYF
>TRBD2|TRBV5-1|TRBJ2-1|once
TGCGCCAGCAGCGGCAACCTAGCGGGAGGGCCCAATGAGCAGTTCTTC
CASSGNLAGGPNEQFF
>TRBD1|TRBV11-3|TRBJ2-7|NA
TGTGCCAGCAGCTTAGTACGTGTACAGGGGACGCCTGAGGTGCAGTACTTC
CASSLVRVQGTPEVQYF
>TRBD1|TRBV10-3|TRBJ2-5|NA
TGTGCCATCAGTGAAAGGACAGGTTTACAAGAGACCCAGTACTTC
CAISERTGLQETQYF
>NA|TRBV6-5|TRBJ1-2|NA
TGTGCCAGCAGTTACTGGAGGAATCATAACTATGGCTACACCTTC
CASSYWRNHNYGYTF
>TRBD1|TRBV6-5|TRBJ1-2|few
TGTGCAACGAGGACAGGGGGGTATGGCTACACCTTC
CATRTGGYGYTF
>NA|TRBV20-1|TRBJ2-1|NA
TGCAGTGTGAGCTACTACAATGAGCAGTTCTTC
CSVSYYNEQFF
>TRBD2|TRBV4-2|TRBJ2-1|NA
TGTGCCAGCAGCAGTCTAGCGGGAGGGACGATATACAATGAGCAGTTCTTC
CASSSLAGGTIYNEQFF
>NA|TRBV7-8|TRBJ2-7|NA
TGTGCCAGCAGCTTAGGGACACTCGGTTACTCCTACGAGCAGTACTTC
CASSLGTLGYSYEQYF
>NA|TRBV29-1|TRBJ2-7|NA
TGCAGCGGCCGACAGGGAGGTGACGAGCAGTACTTC
CSGRQGGDEQYF
>TRBD2|TRBV29-1|TRBJ2-1|NA
TGCAGCGTTTCAGTGCTAGCGGGAGAGGGGAATGAGCAGTTCTTC
CSVSVLAGEGNEQFF
>NA|TRBV2|TRBJ2-7|NA
TGTGCCAGCATGGGGGGAGTCAACTACGAGCAGTACTTC
CASMGGVNYEQYF
>TRBD2|TRBV10-3|TRBJ2-1|NA
TGTGCCATCAGCTCCGGGACTAGCGAGTACAATGAGCAGTTCTTC
CAISSGTSEYNEQFF